The entry below describes one TCR beta chain. Its antigen is unknown. This entry comes from a study of T cell responses to AZD1222 COVID-19 vaccine. The study's findings and limits: The span of vaccine-associated CD4 TCRs extended across spike, with dominance at 160-218 and 743-854. Increased Spike-specific TCR breadth and depth were observed after two AZD1222 doses. Nearly half of unique spike-specific TCRs reportedly avoided B.1.351 and B.1.1.7 mutated regions.

Measured with immunoSEQ multiplex PCR; TCRdb has only the in-frame clones, and not every one. The table has some 100,000 clones, more than 85% seen once. CDR3 length: 13 residues. Per germline, CDR1 SQVTM and CDR2 ANQGSEA. V was clipped by 4 bases and J by 1 base, with 10 bases between them. V usage is TRBV29-1 and J usage is TRBJ1-1; unclear D gene. The sequencing here drew on peripheral blood, taken on day 0 of AZD1222 vaccination. This clonotype originated in an adult in good health. CDR3 amino acids: CSVVRAPNTEAFF. In DNA form, the CDR3 reads TGCAGCGTTGTTCGGGCCCCGAACACTGAAGCTTTCTTT.